Described below is a single T cell receptor (beta chain) sequence and its context. Its antigen is currently unknown. The data originate from a study of shared clonotypes between healthy human individuals. About the study: CD4 naive and memory got three plates each, CD8 naive two, CD8 memory one. Study-wide points: Relative to clonotypes present in all four donors, those not shared had lower generation probabilities.

Naive-designated CD8 cells lacked CD45RO, were positively enriched for CCR7, and omitted terminally differentiated effector memory CD45RA+ cells. The study ran the assay at deep level. Over several immunoSEQ plates, each subset's genomic DNA was distributed in even portions. The method was immunoSEQ multiplex PCR; TCRdb's version includes in-frame clones alone and lacks a portion of them. The sample consists of about 2 million clones, roughly 95% of them appearing once. The clonotype originates from a man younger than 35 in good health. The source material was naive CD8+ T cells sorted from blood.

CDR3 sequence (DNA): TGTGCCAGCAGCCCCGGGACTTTCTACGAGCAGTACTTC. Encoded protein: CASSPGTFYEQYF. The gene calls are TRBV11-2 and TRBJ2-7; D might be TRBD2 (6 bases). This CDR3 contains 13 residues. In germline, CDR1 is SGHAT, CDR2 FQNNGV. V shed 5 bases and J shed 3 bases, with 11 bases lying between them.